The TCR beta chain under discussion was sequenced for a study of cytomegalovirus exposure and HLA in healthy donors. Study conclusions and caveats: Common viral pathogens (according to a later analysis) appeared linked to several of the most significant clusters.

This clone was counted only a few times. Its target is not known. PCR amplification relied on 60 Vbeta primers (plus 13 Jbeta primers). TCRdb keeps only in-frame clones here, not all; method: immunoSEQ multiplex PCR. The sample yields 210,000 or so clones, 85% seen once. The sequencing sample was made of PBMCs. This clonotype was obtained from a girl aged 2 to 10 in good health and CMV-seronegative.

The CDR3: CASSEDWDRGTDTQYF. The CDR3 DNA is TGCGCCAGCAGTGAGGACTGGGACAGGGGTACAGATACGCAGTATTTT. The genes are TRBV10-2 and TRBJ2-3, with 10 bases fitting TRBD1. The V segment lost 2 bases and the J segment 3 bases; nucleotides outside the gene matches: 5. Germline V CDR1 and CDR2: WSHSY, SAAADI. This CDR3 spans 16 amino acids.